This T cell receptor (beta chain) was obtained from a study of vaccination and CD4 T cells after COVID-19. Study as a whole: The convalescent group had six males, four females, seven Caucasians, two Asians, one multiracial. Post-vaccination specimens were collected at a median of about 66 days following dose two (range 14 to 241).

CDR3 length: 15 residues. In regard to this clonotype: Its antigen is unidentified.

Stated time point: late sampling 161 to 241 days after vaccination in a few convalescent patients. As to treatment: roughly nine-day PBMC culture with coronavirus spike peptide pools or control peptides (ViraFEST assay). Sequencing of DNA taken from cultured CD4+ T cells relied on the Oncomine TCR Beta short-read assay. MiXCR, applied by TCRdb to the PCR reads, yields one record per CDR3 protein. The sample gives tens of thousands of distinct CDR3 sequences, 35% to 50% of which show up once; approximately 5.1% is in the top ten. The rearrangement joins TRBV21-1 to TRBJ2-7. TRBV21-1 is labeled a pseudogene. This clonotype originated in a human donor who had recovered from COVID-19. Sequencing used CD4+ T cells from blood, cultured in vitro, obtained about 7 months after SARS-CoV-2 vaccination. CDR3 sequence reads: CASSKEDGSSYEQYF. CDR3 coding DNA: TGTGCCAGCAGCAAAGAAGATGGCAGCTCCTACGAGCAGTACTTC.